The rows below give T cell receptor beta chains drawn from one sample of a study of identical twins. Via MiXCR, TCRdb re-called the 5' RACE reads, giving one row per CDR3 protein. Of approximately 500,000 distinct CDR3 sequences listed, approximately 24% are singletons. These data also featured in a second study, about T cells expressing NK-cell markers.

Specimen: CD4+ T cells sorted from blood. The receptors here all came from a woman under 30 in good health. CDR3s include the opening cysteine and the closing phenylalanine or tryptophan. D genes are given only for firm matches. Rows give clone size only sometimes, using once, few, many, or a class for an expanded clone.

D gene	V gene	clone size	J gene	CDR3 protein	CDR3 DNA
NA	TRBV6-1	NA	TRBJ2-7	CASSDNVLYEQYF	TGTGCCAGCAGTGATAATGTTTTGTACGAGCAGTACTTC
TRBD2	TRBV20-1	NA	TRBJ2-7	CSALTSDYEQYF	TGCAGTGCCTTGACTAGCGACTACGAGCAGTACTTC
TRBD2	TRBV20-1	few	TRBJ2-7	CSASIAGVNYEQYF	TGCAGTGCTAGTATTGCGGGGGTTAATTACGAGCAGTACTTC
NA	TRBV7-9	once	TRBJ1-2	CASSLLNSVYGYTF	TGTGCCAGCAGCTTATTGAACAGCGTCTATGGCTACACCTTC
NA	TRBV20-1	few	TRBJ1-2	CSASSQGRGYTF	TGCAGTGCTAGCAGTCAGGGGCGGGGGTACACCTTC
NA	TRBV3-1	few	TRBJ2-6	CASSQWGSGTSGANVLTF	TGTGCCAGCAGCCAATGGGGATCAGGGACCTCTGGGGCCAACGTCCTGACTTTC
NA	TRBV12-3/TRBV12-4	few	TRBJ2-7	CASSSRGRYEQYF	TGTGCCAGCAGTTCCCGGGGAAGATACGAGCAGTACTTC
TRBD2	TRBV20-1	few	TRBJ2-7	CSARGLASGAYEQYF	TGCAGTGCTAGAGGTTTGGCTAGCGGCGCCTACGAGCAGTACTTC
NA	TRBV10-2	NA	TRBJ2-5	CASSARSGGETQYF	TGCGCCAGCAGTGCGCGATCCGGTGGGGAGACCCAGTACTTC
TRBD2	TRBV2	NA	TRBJ2-1	CASSEGSAGGGNEQFF	TGTGCCAGCAGTGAAGGGTCAGCGGGAGGGGGCAATGAGCAGTTCTTC
NA	TRBV29-1	few	TRBJ2-3	CSVRVGIGKDTQYF	TGCAGCGTTAGGGTCGGGATTGGTAAAGATACGCAGTATTTT
NA	TRBV11-2	few	TRBJ2-2	CASSPHIDPLLGLFF	TGTGCCAGCAGCCCACATATTGATCCCCTCCTGGGGCTGTTTTTT
NA	TRBV9	NA	TRBJ2-7	CASSVSGVGEQYF	TGTGCCAGCAGCGTGTCGGGAGTTGGCGAGCAGTACTTC
TRBD2	TRBV11-2	NA	TRBJ2-3	CASSLKPSGPTQQTHTQYF	TGTGCCAGCAGCTTAAAGCCTAGCGGGCCTACTCAACAAACCCATACGCAGTATTTT
NA	TRBV20-1	NA	TRBJ1-2	CSARQLNYGYTF	TGCAGTGCTAGACAGCTAAACTATGGCTACACCTTC
NA	TRBV29-1	NA	TRBJ2-1	CSVGAGAQYYNEQFF	TGCAGCGTGGGGGCCGGGGCCCAATACTACAATGAGCAGTTCTTC